This T cell receptor (beta chain) was observed in a study of blood T cell repertoires in COVID-19. The assay was immunoSEQ multiplex PCR, and TCRdb's table has in-frame clones only and misses some. The table includes around 400,000 clones, under 90% detected once. Trimming shortened V by 6 bases and J by 8 bases, and 22 bases separated the two germline ends. Germline CDR1 is SEHNR and CDR2 is FQNEAQ (reference sequence). CDR3 length equals 15 residues. The source of this sequence is a woman in her thirties who had recovered from COVID-19. V gene TRBV7-9 combines with J gene TRBJ1-2; D ambiguous. The source material was PBMCs or T cells enriched from blood (not recorded which). The CDR3 coding sequence is TGTGCCAGCAGTTTCCTTGAAAATTACTTCGGGGGCTACACCTTC. Protein product: CASSFLENYFGGYTF.